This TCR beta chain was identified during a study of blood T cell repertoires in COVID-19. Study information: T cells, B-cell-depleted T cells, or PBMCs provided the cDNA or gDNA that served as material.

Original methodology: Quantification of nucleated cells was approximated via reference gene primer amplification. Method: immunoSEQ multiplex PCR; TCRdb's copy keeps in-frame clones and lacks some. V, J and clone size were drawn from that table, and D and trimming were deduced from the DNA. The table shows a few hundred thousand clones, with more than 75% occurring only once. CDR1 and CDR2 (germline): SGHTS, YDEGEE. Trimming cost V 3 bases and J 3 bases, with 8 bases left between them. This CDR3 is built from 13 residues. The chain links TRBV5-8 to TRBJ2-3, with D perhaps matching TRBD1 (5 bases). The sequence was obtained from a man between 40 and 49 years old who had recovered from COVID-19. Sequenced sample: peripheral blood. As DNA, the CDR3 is TGTGCCAGCAGCTCCCGACAGACAGATACGCAGTATTTT. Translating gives CASSSRQTDTQYF.